Listed below are T cell receptor beta chains from one sample, sequenced in a study of radiotherapy plus CTLA-4 blockade in lung cancer. Here immunoSEQ multiplex PCR was the method, and the copy in TCRdb shows in-frame clones only, minus some. The data contain some 60,000 clones, about 72% of them seen just once; the ten biggest clones take up roughly 3.1%. The sample here was peripheral blood, taken from a patient treated with radiotherapy plus ipilimumab. The receptors derive from a human donor with non-small cell lung cancer who had a complete response to radiotherapy plus ipilimumab. CDR3s include the opening cysteine and the closing phenylalanine or tryptophan.

v_call: TRBV19; j_call: TRBJ1-2; cdr3_aa: CASSMGPYGYTF
v_call: TRBV7-9; j_call: TRBJ2-3; cdr3_aa: CASSTADRRLVGTQYF
v_call: TRBV7-2; j_call: TRBJ1-3; cdr3_aa: CASSLFRVSGNTIYF
v_call: TRBV19; j_call: TRBJ2-7; cdr3_aa: CASSIGTSAAYEQYF
v_call: TRBV5-1; j_call: TRBJ1-1; cdr3_aa: CASNWGGEANTEAFF
v_call: TRBV7-9; j_call: TRBJ2-1; cdr3_aa: CASSSYRRGTYNEQFF
v_call: TRBV4-1; j_call: TRBJ2-1; cdr3_aa: CASSQDWVGGRVGQGYNEQFF
v_call: TRBV19; j_call: TRBJ2-7; cdr3_aa: CASSMVGASYEQYF
v_call: TRBV10-1; j_call: TRBJ2-5; cdr3_aa: CASSESRVETQYF
v_call: TRBV30; j_call: TRBJ1-2; cdr3_aa: CAWKEGIWSYGYTF
v_call: TRBV5-6; j_call: TRBJ2-5; cdr3_aa: CASSLARITGLGETQYF
v_call: TRBV7-2; j_call: TRBJ2-2; cdr3_aa: CASSSGLAGGGTGELFF
v_call: TRBV7-7; j_call: TRBJ2-2; cdr3_aa: CASSVNQGNTGELFF
v_call: TRBV28; j_call: TRBJ2-1; cdr3_aa: CASDETGGYNEQFF
v_call: TRBV27; j_call: TRBJ2-1; cdr3_aa: CASSLVGADEQFF
v_call: TRBV7-9; j_call: TRBJ2-7; cdr3_aa: CASSLAGREQYF
v_call: TRBV5-8; j_call: TRBJ2-7; cdr3_aa: CASRLTGGRDEQYF
v_call: TRBV6-1; j_call: TRBJ1-5; cdr3_aa: CASSDRQSNQPQHF
v_call: TRBV7-9; j_call: TRBJ2-2; cdr3_aa: CASSPGQNTGELFF
v_call: TRBV6-1; j_call: TRBJ1-4; cdr3_aa: CASNGDRGREKLFF
v_call: TRBV19; j_call: TRBJ2-2; cdr3_aa: CASSRNRGASGELFF
v_call: TRBV29-1; j_call: TRBJ2-7; cdr3_aa: CSYRRDSYEQYF